Below, 22 T cell receptor beta chains from the same sample are listed, as sequenced in a study of beta chain features in type 1 diabetes. For these receptors, no antigen is known. Overall study results and limits: Across all four CD4+ subsets, people with type 1 diabetes showed modestly shorter TCRB CDR3s.

Expressed TCRB transcripts were sequenced because the entire RNA isolate underwent reverse transcription. The method was immunoSEQ multiplex PCR; TCRdb's version includes in-frame clones alone and lacks a portion of them. The sample holds under 400,000 clones, roughly 12% seen once. The sample was naive CD4+ T cells from blood. These receptors were obtained from a woman younger than 30 with type 1 diabetes.

V is TRBV11-3 and J is TRBJ2-3; 9 positions agree with TRBD1. With 1 base clipped from V and 5 bases from J, the junction kept 10 bases outside the gene matches. The CDR3 has 17 residues. CDR1 is SGHNT and CDR2 is YENEEA in the germline V gene. CDR3 in DNA: TGTGCCAGCAGCTTAGCCCTTACCTGGACAGGGGAAGATACGCAGTATTTT. Translating it yields CASSLALTWTGEDTQYF.

CDR3 protein: CASSDSGGTQYF. CDR3 DNA sequence: TGTGCCAGCAGTGATTCGGGGGGGACCCAGTACTTC. This chain connects TRBV2 to TRBJ2-5, with 7 nucleotides matching TRBD2. The germline V gene encodes CDR1 SNHLY and CDR2 FYNNEI. This CDR3 is built from 12 residues. J lost 7 bases, V lost 3 bases, and 2 bases had no gene match.

This clone has a handful of counts. The J gene is TRBJ2-7, the V gene TRBV5-1; TRBD2 is a possible D gene (6 bases). Germline values: CDR1 SGHRS, CDR2 YFSETQ. V was cut by 0 bases and J by 6 bases, with 25 bases left in between. The CDR3 is 18 residues long. The CDR3 loop reads CASSLDGRVGVPVLEQYF. The CDR3 bases are TGCGCCAGCAGCTTGGACGGGAGAGTGGGAGTCCCGGTCCTCGAGCAGTACTTC.

The CDR3, as DNA: TGTGCCAGCATCCTTGGGGCCGGGACTAGCAGGGAGACCCAGTACTTC. It is translated as CASILGAGTSRETQYF. The chain links TRBV7-2 to TRBJ2-5; the match to TRBD2 covers 9 bases. The CDR3 loop spans 16 amino acids. Looked up from germline, CDR1 is SGHTA and CDR2 is FQGNSA. V shed 7 bases, J shed 5 bases, and the junction held 14 bases outside the gene matches.

This clone occurred a few times. The chain uses TRBV7-2 and TRBJ2-1, with D unresolved. Germline CDR1 and CDR2: SGHTA and FQGNSA. The CDR3 consists of 13 residues. Trimming left V 5 bases short and J 8 bases short, with 13 bases between. The CDR3 protein is CASSGPVVHEQFF. In DNA form, the CDR3 reads TGTGCCAGCAGCGGCCCCGTGGTCCATGAGCAGTTCTTC.

This clone showed up just a few times. The chain has TRBV29-1 and TRBJ2-7; a possible D gene is TRBD2 (6 bases). Trimming removed 8 bases at V and 0 bases at J, with 17 bases between. Germline CDR1 SQVTM, CDR2 ANQGSEA. The CDR3 spans 14 residues. This CDR3 reads CSIRSGGSSYEQYF. Here the CDR3 DNA reads TGCAGCATTAGGAGCGGAGGGAGCTCCTACGAGCAGTACTTC.

This clone was seen more than once but under ten times. This chain uses TRBV4-2 with TRBJ2-3; D is undetermined. Germline CDR1 LGHNA, CDR2 YNFKEQ. CDR3 length: 16 residues. With 0 bases removed from V and 0 bases from J, the gap between germline ends came to 10 bases. The CDR3 nucleotides are TGTGCCAGCAGCCAAGATCTTCCTCTTAGCACAGATACGCAGTATTTT. Translated, it gives CASSQDLPLSTDTQYF.

This chain connects TRBV4-3 to TRBJ2-2; a possible D gene is TRBD2 (5 bases). The V end lost 0 bases, the J end lost 3 bases, and 14 bases lay between the germline ends. The CDR3 spans 17 residues. Germline loops: CDR1 LGHNA, CDR2 YSLEER. The CDR3: CASSQDEVDSYTGELFF. The CDR3, as DNA: TGCGCCAGCAGCCAAGATGAGGTGGACTCTTACACCGGGGAGCTGTTTTTT.

This clone was detected only a few times. The chain combines TRBV10-3 with TRBJ2-1; perhaps TRBD2 as D (5 bases). CDR3 size: 12 residues. Trimming left V 6 bases short and J 9 bases short, with 12 bases between. CDR1 ENHRY and CDR2 SYGVKD come from the germline V gene. In DNA, the CDR3 is TGTGCCATCAGGAGTAGCGTCGGTGAGCAGTTCTTC. It codes for CAIRSSVGEQFF.

The chain carries TRBV6-5 and TRBJ2-1; possible D gene TRBD2, 6 bases. Trimming shortened V by 7 bases and J by 11 bases, and 21 bases separated the two germline ends. This CDR3 region has 14 residues. From germline, CDR1 is MNHEY and CDR2 SVGAGI. The CDR3 loop is CASTLGTAGSKQFF. CDR3 DNA sequence: TGTGCCAGCACTCTTGGGACTGCTGGGAGTAAGCAGTTCTTC.

The chain combines TRBV15 with TRBJ2-5, with a possible D match to TRBD1 (6 bases). In germline, CDR1 is LNHNV, CDR2 YYDKDF (reference sequence). This CDR3 has 16 amino acids. V dropped 3 bases and J dropped 0 bases, with 14 bases sitting between them. This chain's CDR3 is CATSSWGQNDQETQYF. CDR3 in DNA: TGTGCCACCAGCAGCTGGGGACAAAACGACCAAGAGACCCAGTACTTC. Combining the CDR3 with reference TRBV15 and TRBJ2-5 gives the whole variable domain DAMVIQNPRYQVTQFGKPVTLSCSQTLNHNVMYWYQQKSSQAPKLLFHYYDKDFNNEADTPDNFQSRRPNTSFCFLDIRSPGLGDTAMYLCATSSWGQNDQETQYFGPGTRLLVL.

The chain has TRBV19 and TRBJ2-5, with D possibly being TRBD2 (6 bases). Germline V gene lookup returns CDR1 LNHDA and CDR2 SQIVND (reference sequence). The CDR3 is 15 residues long. Trimming shortened V by 3 bases and J by 2 bases, and 13 bases separated the two germline ends. This chain's CDR3 is CASSIGLAKQETQYF. Here the CDR3 DNA reads TGTGCCAGTAGTATCGGGCTAGCGAAACAAGAGACCCAGTACTTC. Full variable domain (remainder filled in from reference TRBV19 and TRBJ2-5): DGGITQSPKYLFRKEGQNVTLSCEQNLNHDAMYWYRQDPGQGLRLIYYSQIVNDFQKGDIAEGYSVSREKKESFPLTVTSAQKNPTAFYLCASSIGLAKQETQYFGPGTRLLVL.

V is TRBV7-2 and J is TRBJ2-1, with 8 bases that match TRBD2. V shed 1 base, J shed 8 bases, and the junction held 19 bases outside the gene matches. The CDR3 extends over 19 amino acids. CDR1 and CDR2 from the germline V gene are SGHTA and FQGNSA. CDR3: CASSLGSLAGRATLHEQFF. For the CDR3, the DNA is TGTGCCAGCAGCTTAGGTTCCTTAGCGGGGCGGGCTACATTACATGAGCAGTTCTTC.

This clone was observed a few times. This chain joins TRBV6-5 and TRBJ2-5; possible D gene TRBD2, 6 bases. The V gene's germline CDR1 is MNHEY and CDR2 SVGAGI. CDR3 size: 15 residues. The ends were cut back, 7 bases at V and 1 base at J, with 16 bases in the middle. The CDR3 nucleotides read TGTGCCAGCACCGGCCCTAGCGTCTTCCAAGAGACCCAGTACTTC. Protein sequence: CASTGPSVFQETQYF.

The J gene is TRBJ2-7, the V gene TRBV7-9, with a possible D match to TRBD1 (6 bases). CDR1 is SEHNR and CDR2 is FQNEAQ in the germline V gene (reference sequence). This CDR3 is built from 12 residues. The V gene lost 4 bases and the J gene lost 9 bases, with 13 bases spanning the gap. The CDR3, as DNA: TGTGCCAGCAGCTCCGGACAGCCTGGGCAGTACTTC. Amino acid sequence: CASSSGQPGQYF. The complete variable domain, with remaining parts taken from reference TRBV7-9 and TRBJ2-7, reads DTGVSQNPRHKITKRGQNVTFRCDPISEHNRLYWYRQTLGQGPEFLTYFQNEAQLEKSRLLSDRFSAERPKGSFSTLEIQRTEQGDSAMYLCASSSGQPGQYFGPGTRLTVT.

J is TRBJ2-1 and V is TRBV9; TRBD2 matches 12 bases. The ends lost 6 bases at V and 4 bases at J; junction bases unmatched: 8. This CDR3 spans 16 amino acids. Germline loops: CDR1 SGDLS, CDR2 YYNGEE. DNA of the CDR3: TGTGCCAGCACCACCCCGGGGACTAGCGGGTACAATGAGCAGTTCTTC. Amino acids: CASTTPGTSGYNEQFF.

The chain links TRBV7-2 to TRBJ1-4; D possibly corresponds to TRBD1 (5 bases). This CDR3 is 16 amino acids long. The V and J ends lost 3 bases and 8 bases respectively, with 19 bases between them. Germline V gene sequence: CDR1 SGHTA, CDR2 FQGNSA. In DNA form, the CDR3 reads TGTGCCAGCAGCTTTGGTTCCCGGGGGGAGGGGGAAAAACTGTTTTTT. Amino acids: CASSFGSRGEGEKLFF.

This sequence joins TRBV29-1 and TRBJ1-1; 9 bases map to TRBD1. Germline assignment: CDR1 SQVTM and CDR2 ANQGSEA. The ends lost 0 bases at V and 3 bases at J; junction bases unmatched: 5. The CDR3 length is 15 residues. The chain's CDR3 is CSVEEVGQGYTEAFF. The CDR3 DNA is TGCAGCGTTGAAGAGGTCGGACAGGGGTACACTGAAGCTTTCTTT.

J is TRBJ2-2 and V is TRBV19; TRBD2 agrees at 8 bases. J lost 6 bases, V lost 7 bases, and 7 bases had no gene match. Germline V gene sequence: CDR1 LNHDA, CDR2 SQIVND (reference sequence). This CDR3 comprises 14 residues. Here the CDR3 reads CASTARGGPGELFF. CDR3 DNA sequence: TGTGCCAGTACCGCACGCGGGGGGCCCGGGGAGCTGTTTTTT.

The chain joins TRBV5-1 to TRBJ2-1, with a possible D match to TRBD2 (6 bases). Germline V gene lookup returns CDR1 SGHRS and CDR2 YFSETQ. V lost 0 bases, J lost 9 bases, and 13 bases lay in between. This CDR3 comprises 14 residues. The CDR3 here is CASSLAAGRSEQFF. The CDR3 DNA reads TGCGCCAGCAGCTTGGCCGCAGGGAGGAGTGAGCAGTTCTTC.

The chain joins TRBV30 to TRBJ2-7; weak D call: TRBD1 (5 bases). The CDR3 totals 14 residues. Germline V CDR1 and CDR2: GTSNPN, SVGIG (reference sequence). The V end was cut by 1 base, the J end by 2 bases, with 12 bases between. CDR3 coding DNA: TGTGCCTGGAGTGCTGGGCAGGGTCCCTACGAGCAGTACTTC. The encoded protein is CAWSAGQGPYEQYF.

This clone was seen a handful of times. The V call is TRBV28, the J call TRBJ2-2; D is possibly TRBD1 (6 bases). Germline assignment: CDR1 MDHEN and CDR2 SYDVKM. The ends were cut back, 6 bases at V and 4 bases at J, with 18 bases in the middle. The CDR3 extends over 16 amino acids. The CDR3 sequence: CASSAGTRVPTGELFF. Here the CDR3 DNA reads TGTGCCAGCAGCGCCGGGACAAGGGTACCCACCGGGGAGCTGTTTTTT.